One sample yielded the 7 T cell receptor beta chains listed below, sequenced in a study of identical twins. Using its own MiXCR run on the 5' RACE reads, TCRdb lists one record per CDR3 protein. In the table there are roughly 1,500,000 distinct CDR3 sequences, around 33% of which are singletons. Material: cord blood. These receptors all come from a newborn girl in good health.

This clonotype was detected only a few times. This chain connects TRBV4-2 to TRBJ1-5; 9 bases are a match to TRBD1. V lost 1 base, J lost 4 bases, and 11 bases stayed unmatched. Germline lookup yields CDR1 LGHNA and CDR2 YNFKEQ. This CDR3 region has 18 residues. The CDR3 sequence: CASSQGKQGARENQPQHF. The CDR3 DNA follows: TGTGCCAGCAGCCAAGGGAAACAGGGGGCAAGGGAGAATCAGCCCCAGCATTTT.

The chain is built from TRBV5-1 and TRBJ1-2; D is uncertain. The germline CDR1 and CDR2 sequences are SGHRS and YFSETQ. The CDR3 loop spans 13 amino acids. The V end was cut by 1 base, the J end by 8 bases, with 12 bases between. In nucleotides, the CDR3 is TGCGCCAGCAGCTTGATTAAGGAGCAGGGCTACACCTTC. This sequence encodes CASSLIKEQGYTF. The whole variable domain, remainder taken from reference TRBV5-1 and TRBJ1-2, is KAGVTQTPRYLIKTRGQQVTLSCSPISGHRSVSWYQQTPGQGLQFLFEYFSETQRNKGNFPGRFSGRQFSNSRSEMNVSTLELGDSALYLCASSLIKEQGYTFGSGTRLTVV.

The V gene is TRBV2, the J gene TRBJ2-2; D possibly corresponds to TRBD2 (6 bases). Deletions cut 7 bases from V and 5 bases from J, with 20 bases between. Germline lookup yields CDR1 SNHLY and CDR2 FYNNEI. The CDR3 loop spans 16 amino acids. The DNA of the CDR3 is TGTGCCAGCAATCCCAGGGTTACGGGAGTAACCGGGGAGCTGTTTTTT. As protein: CASNPRVTGVTGELFF.

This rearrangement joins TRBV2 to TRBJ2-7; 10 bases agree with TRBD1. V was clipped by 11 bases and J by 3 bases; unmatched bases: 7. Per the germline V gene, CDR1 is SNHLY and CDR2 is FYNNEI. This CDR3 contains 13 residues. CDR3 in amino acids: CAGGDRGDYEQYF. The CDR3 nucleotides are TGTGCCGGCGGGGACAGGGGAGACTACGAGCAGTACTTC.

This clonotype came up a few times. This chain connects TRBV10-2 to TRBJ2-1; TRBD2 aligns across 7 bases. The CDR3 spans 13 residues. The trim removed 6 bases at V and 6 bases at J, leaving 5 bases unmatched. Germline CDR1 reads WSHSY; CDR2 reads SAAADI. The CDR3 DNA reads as TGCGCCAGCAGCGAAACTAGCGCCAATGAGCAGTTCTTC. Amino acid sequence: CASSETSANEQFF.

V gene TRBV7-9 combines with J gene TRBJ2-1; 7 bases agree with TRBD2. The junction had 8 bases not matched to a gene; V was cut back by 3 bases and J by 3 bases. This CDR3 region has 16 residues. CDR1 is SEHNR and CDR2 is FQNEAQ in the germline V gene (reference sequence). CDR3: CASSFSTSDYYNEQFF. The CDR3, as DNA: TGTGCCAGCAGCTTTAGCACTAGCGACTACTACAATGAGCAGTTCTTC.

Here the CDR3 reads CASSLDWRDTQYF. CDR3 coding DNA: TGTGCCAGCAGCTTAGATTGGAGAGATACGCAGTATTTT. The chain recombines TRBV7-2 with TRBJ2-3; no definite D call. Germline CDR1 reads SGHTA; CDR2 reads FQGNSA. V was cut by 1 base and J by 5 bases, with 7 bases left in between. The CDR3 length is 13 residues.